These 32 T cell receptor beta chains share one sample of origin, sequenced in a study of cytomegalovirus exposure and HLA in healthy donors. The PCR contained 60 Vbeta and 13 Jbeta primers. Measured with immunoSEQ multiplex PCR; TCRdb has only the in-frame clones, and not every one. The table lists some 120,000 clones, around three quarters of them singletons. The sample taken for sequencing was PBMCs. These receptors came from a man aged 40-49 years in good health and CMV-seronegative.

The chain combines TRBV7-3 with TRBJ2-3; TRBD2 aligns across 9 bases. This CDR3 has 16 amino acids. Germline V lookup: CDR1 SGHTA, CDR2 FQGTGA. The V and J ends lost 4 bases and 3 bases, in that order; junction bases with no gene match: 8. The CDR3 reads CASSSGRGGLTDTQYF. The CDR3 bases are TGTGCCAGCAGCTCGGGGCGGGGGGGCCTGACAGATACGCAGTATTTT.

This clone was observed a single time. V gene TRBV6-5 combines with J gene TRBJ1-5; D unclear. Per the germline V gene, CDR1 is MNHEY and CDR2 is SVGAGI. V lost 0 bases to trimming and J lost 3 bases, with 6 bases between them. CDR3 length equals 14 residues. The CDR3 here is CASSYSSYNQPQHF. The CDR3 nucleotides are TGTGCCAGCAGTTACTCATCTTACAATCAGCCCCAGCATTTT.

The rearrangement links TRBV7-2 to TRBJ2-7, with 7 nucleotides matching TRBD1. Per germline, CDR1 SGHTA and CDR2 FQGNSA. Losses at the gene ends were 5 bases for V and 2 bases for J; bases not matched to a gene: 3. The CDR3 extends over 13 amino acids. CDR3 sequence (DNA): TGTGCCAGCAGCCTACAGGGGCCCTACGAGCAGTACTTC. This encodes CASSLQGPYEQYF.

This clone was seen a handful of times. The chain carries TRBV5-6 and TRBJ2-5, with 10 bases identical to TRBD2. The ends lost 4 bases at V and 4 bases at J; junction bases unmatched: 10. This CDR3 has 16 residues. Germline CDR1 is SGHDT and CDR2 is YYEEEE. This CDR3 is CASSPPIAGGGETQYF. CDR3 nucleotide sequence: TGTGCCAGCAGCCCACCAATAGCGGGGGGCGGAGAGACCCAGTACTTC.

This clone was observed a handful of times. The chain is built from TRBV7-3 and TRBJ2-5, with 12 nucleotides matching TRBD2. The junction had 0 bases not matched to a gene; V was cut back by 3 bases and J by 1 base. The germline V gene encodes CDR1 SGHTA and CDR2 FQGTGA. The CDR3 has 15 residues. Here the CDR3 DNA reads TGTGCCAGCAGCTTGACTAGCGGGGGCCAAGAGACCCAGTACTTC. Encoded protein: CASSLTSGGQETQYF.

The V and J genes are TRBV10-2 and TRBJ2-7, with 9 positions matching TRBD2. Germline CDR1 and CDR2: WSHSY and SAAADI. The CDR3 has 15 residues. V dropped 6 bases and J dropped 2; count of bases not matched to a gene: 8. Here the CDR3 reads CASSGTSLIPYEQYF. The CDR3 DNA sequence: TGCGCCAGCAGCGGGACTAGCCTGATTCCCTACGAGCAGTACTTC.

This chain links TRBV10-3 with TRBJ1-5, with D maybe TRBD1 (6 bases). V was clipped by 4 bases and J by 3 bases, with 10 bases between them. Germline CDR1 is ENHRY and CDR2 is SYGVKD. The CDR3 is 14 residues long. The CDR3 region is CAISATGNNQPQHF. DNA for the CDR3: TGTGCCATCAGTGCGACAGGCAACAATCAGCCCCAGCATTTT.

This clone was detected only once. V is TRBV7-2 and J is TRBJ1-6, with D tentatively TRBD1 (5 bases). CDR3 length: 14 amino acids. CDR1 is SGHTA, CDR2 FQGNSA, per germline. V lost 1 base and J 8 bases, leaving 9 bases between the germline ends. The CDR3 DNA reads TGTGCCAGCAGCTTAGTGGGGGGTTATTCACCCCTCCACTTT. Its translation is CASSLVGGYSPLHF.

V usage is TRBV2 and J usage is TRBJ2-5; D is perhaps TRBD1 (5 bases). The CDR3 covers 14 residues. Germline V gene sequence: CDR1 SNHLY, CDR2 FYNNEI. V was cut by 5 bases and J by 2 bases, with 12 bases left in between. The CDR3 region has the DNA TGTGCCAGCAGTAGAGACAGCGCACAAGAGACCCAGTACTTC. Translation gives CASSRDSAQETQYF.

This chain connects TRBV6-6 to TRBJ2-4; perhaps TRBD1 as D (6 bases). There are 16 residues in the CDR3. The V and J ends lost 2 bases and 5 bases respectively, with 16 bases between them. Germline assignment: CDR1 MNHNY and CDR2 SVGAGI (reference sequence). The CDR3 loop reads CASSYGQTPLQNIQYF. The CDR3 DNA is TGTGCCAGCAGTTACGGACAGACGCCGCTCCAAAACATTCAGTACTTC.

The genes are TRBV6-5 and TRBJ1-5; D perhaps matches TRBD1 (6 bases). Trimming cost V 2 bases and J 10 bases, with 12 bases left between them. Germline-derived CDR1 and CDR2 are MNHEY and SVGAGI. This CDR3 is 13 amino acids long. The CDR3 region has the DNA TGTGCCAGCAGTTACGAGGGGGTAGGTCCCCAGCATTTT. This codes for CASSYEGVGPQHF.

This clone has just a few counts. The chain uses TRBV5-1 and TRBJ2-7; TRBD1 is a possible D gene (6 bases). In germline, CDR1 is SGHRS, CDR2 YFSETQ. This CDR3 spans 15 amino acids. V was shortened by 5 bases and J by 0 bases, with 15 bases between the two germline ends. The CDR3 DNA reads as TGCGCCAGCAGGAATCAGGGGCCGCGCTCCTACGAGCAGTACTTC. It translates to CASRNQGPRSYEQYF.

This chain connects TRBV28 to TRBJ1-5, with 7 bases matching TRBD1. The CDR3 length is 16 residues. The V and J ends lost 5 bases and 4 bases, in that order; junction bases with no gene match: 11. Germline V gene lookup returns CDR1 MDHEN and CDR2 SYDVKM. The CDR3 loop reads CASSADRSQINQPQHF. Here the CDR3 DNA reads TGTGCCAGCAGTGCGGACAGGTCGCAAATTAATCAGCCCCAGCATTTT.

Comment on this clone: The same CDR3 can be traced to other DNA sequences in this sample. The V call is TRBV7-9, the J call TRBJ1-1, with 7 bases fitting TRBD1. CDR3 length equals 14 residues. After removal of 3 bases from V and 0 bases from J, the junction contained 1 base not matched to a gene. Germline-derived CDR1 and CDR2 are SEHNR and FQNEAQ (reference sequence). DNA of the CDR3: TGTGCCAGCAGCTTCGGACAGGTGAACACTGAAGCTTTCTTT. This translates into CASSFGQVNTEAFF. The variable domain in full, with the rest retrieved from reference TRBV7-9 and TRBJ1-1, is DTGVSQNPRHKITKRGQNVTFRCDPISEHNRLYWYRQTLGQGPEFLTYFQNEAQLEKSRLLSDRFSAERPKGSFSTLEIQRTEQGDSAMYLCASSFGQVNTEAFFGQGTRLTVV.

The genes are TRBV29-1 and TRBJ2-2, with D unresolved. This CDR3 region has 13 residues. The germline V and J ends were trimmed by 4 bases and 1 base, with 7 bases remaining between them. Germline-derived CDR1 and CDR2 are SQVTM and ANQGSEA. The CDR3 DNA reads TGCAGCGTTGTCTTCGGGAACACCGGGGAGCTGTTTTTT. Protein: CSVVFGNTGELFF.

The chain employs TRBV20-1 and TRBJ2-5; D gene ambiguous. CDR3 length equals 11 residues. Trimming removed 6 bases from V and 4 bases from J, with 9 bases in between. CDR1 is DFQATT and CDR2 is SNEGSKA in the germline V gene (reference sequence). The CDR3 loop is CSARSGETQYF. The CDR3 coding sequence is TGCAGTGCGCGTAGTGGAGAGACCCAGTACTTC.

The CDR3 coding sequence is TGTGCCAGCAGTGACCTTAACTACAATGAGCAGTTCTTC. Protein product: CASSDLNYNEQFF. J is TRBJ2-1 and V is TRBV6-1; D remains ambiguous. V lost 3 bases, J lost 3 bases, and 6 bases lay in between. The germline CDR1 and CDR2 sequences are MNHNS and SASEGT. This CDR3 comprises 13 residues.

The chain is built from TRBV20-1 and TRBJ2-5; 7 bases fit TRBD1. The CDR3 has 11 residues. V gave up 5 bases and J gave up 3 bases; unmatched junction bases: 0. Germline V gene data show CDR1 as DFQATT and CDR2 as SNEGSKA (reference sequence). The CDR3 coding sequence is TGCAGTGCTGACAGGGAAGAGACCCAGTACTTC. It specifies CSADREETQYF.

CDR3 nucleotides: TGTGCCAGCAGCTTAGGACAGGAAAATCAGCCCCAGCATTTT. Translating gives CASSLGQENQPQHF. This chain connects TRBV5-6 to TRBJ1-5; the match to TRBD1 covers 7 bases. V shed 2 bases, J shed 4 bases, and the junction held 3 bases outside the gene matches. In germline, CDR1 is SGHDT, CDR2 YYEEEE. The CDR3 length is 14 residues. Drawing the rest from reference TRBV5-6 and TRBJ1-5, the complete variable domain is DAGVTQSPTHLIKTRGQQVTLRCSPKSGHDTVSWYQQALGQGPQFIFQYYEEEERQRGNFPDRFSGHQFPNYSSELNVNALLLGDSALYLCASSLGQENQPQHFGDGTRLSIL.

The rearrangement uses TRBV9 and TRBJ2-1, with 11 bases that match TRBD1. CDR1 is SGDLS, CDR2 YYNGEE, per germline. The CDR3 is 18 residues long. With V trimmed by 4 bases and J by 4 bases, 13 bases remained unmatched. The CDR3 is CASSNLDRGPFGYNEQFF. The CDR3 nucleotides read TGTGCCAGCAGCAACCTGGACAGGGGGCCGTTCGGTTACAATGAGCAGTTCTTC. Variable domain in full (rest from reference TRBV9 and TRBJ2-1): DSGVTQTPKHLITATGQRVTLRCSPRSGDLSVYWYQQSLDQGLQFLIQYYNGEERAKGNILERFSAQQFPDLHSELNLSSLELGDSALYFCASSNLDRGPFGYNEQFFGPGTRLTVL.

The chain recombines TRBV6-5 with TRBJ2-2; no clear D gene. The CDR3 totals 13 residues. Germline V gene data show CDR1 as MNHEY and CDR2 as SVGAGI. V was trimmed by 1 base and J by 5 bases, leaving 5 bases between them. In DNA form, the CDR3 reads TGTGCCAGCAGTTACTGGAGTACCGGGGAGCTGTTTTTT. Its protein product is CASSYWSTGELFF.

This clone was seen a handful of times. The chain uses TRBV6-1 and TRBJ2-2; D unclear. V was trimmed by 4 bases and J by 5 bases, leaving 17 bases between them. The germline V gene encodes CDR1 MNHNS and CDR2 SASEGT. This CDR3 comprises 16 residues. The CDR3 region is CASSGSYEILTGELFF. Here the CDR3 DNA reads TGTGCCAGCAGTGGGTCTTATGAGATATTAACCGGGGAGCTGTTTTTT.

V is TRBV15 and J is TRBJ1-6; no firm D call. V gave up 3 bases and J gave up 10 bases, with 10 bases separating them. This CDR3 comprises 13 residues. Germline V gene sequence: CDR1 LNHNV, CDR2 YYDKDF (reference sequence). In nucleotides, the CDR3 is TGTGCCACCAGCAGCGTCTCCGGGTCACCCCTCCACTTT. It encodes CATSSVSGSPLHF.

The CDR3 DNA follows: TGTGCCAGCAGTAGGACCGGGACAGGGGTGCATGGCTACACCTTC. It yields the protein CASSRTGTGVHGYTF. This rearrangement joins TRBV6-5 to TRBJ1-2; 10 bases align to TRBD1. CDR1 MNHEY and CDR2 SVGAGI come from the germline V gene. The J segment lost 6 bases and the V segment lost 5 bases, leaving 9 bases of the junction unmatched. The CDR3 loop spans 15 amino acids.

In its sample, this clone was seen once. The CDR3 region is CASSLGGVNEQFF. The CDR3 nucleotides are TGTGCCAGCAGCCTCGGGGGGGTCAATGAGCAGTTCTTC. The chain uses TRBV5-4 and TRBJ2-1; 8 nucleotides align to TRBD2. Germline loops: CDR1 SGHNT, CDR2 YYREEE (reference sequence). The CDR3 has 13 residues. The junction had 3 bases not matched to a gene; V was cut back by 4 bases and J by 6 bases. The variable domain in full, with the rest retrieved from reference TRBV5-4 and TRBJ2-1, is ETGVTQSPTHLIKTRGQQVTLRCSSQSGHNTVSWYQQALGQGPQFIFQYYREEENGRGNFPPRFSGLQFPNYSSELNVNALELDDSALYLCASSLGGVNEQFFGPGTRLTVL.

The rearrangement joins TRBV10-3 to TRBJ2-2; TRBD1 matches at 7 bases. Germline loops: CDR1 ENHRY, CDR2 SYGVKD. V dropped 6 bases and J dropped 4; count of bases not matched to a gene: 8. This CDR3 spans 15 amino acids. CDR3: CAISKGGSGTGELFF. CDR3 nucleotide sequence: TGTGCCATCAGCAAAGGGGGCTCCGGCACCGGGGAGCTGTTTTTT.

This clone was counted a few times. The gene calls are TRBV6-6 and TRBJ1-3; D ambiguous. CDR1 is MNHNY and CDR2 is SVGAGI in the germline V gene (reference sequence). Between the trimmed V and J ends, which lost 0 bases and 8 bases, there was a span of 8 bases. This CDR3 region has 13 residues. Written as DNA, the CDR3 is TGTGCCAGCAGTTACTCTTCCGGGGACACCATATATTTT. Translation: CASSYSSGDTIYF.

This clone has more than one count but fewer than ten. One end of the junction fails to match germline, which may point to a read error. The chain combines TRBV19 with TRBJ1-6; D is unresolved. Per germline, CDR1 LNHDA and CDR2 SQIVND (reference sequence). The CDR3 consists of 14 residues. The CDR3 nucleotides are TGTGCCAGTAGTCTAGACCCAACTAAGACACCCCTCCACTTT. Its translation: CASSLDPTKTPLHF.

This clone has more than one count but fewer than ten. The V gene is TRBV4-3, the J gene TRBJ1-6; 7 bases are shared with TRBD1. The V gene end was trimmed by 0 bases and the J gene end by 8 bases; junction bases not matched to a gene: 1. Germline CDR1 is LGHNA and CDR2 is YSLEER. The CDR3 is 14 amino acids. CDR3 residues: CASSQDDRDSPLHF. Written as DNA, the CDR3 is TGCGCCAGCAGCCAAGATGACAGGGATTCACCCCTCCACTTT.

The CDR3 protein is CSVGGAGTGHTNEQFF. Written as DNA, the CDR3 is TGCAGCGTTGGGGGAGCCGGGACAGGGCATACCAATGAGCAGTTCTTC. This chain joins TRBV29-1 and TRBJ2-1; 9 bases agree with TRBD1. The CDR3 consists of 16 residues. Germline CDR1 reads SQVTM; CDR2 reads ANQGSEA. With 4 bases clipped from V and 6 bases from J, the junction kept 13 bases outside the gene matches.

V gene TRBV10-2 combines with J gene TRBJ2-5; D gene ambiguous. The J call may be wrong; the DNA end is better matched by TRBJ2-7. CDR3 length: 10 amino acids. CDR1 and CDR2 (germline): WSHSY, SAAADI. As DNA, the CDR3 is TGCGCCAGCGGAGAGTACGAGCAGTACTTC. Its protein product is CASGEYEQYF.

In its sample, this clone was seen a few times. CDR3: CASSYQRQGGYGYTF. The CDR3 DNA follows: TGTGCCAGCAGTTACCAACGACAGGGTGGCTATGGCTACACCTTC. The chain is built from TRBV6-6 and TRBJ1-2; TRBD1 matches 7 bases. The junction had 7 bases not matched to a gene; V was cut back by 2 bases and J by 4 bases. In germline, CDR1 is MNHNY, CDR2 SVGAGI (reference sequence). The CDR3 is 15 residues long.